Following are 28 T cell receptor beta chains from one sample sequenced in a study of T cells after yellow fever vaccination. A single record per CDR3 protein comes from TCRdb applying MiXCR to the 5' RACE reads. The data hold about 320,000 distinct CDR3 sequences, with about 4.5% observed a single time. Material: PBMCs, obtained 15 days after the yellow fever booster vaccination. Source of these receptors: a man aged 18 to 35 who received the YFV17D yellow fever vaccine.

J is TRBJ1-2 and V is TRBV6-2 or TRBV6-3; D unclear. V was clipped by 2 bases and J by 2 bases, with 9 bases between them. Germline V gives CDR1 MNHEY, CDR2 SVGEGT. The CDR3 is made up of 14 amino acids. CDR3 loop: CASSYGHLNYGYTF. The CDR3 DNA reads TGTGCCAGCAGTTACGGGCATTTAAACTATGGCTACACCTTC.

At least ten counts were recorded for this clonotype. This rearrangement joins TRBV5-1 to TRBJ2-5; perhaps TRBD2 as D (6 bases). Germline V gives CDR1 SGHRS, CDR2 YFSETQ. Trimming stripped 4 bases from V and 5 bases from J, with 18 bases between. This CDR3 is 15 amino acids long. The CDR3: CASSRTSGTVETQYF. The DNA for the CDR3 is TGCGCCAGCAGCCGGACTTCCGGGACTGTCGAGACCCAGTACTTC. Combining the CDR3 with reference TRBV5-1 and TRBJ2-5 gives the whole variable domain KAGVTQTPRYLIKTRGQQVTLSCSPISGHRSVSWYQQTPGQGLQFLFEYFSETQRNKGNFPGRFSGRQFSNSRSEMNVSTLELGDSALYLCASSRTSGTVETQYFGPGTRLLVL.

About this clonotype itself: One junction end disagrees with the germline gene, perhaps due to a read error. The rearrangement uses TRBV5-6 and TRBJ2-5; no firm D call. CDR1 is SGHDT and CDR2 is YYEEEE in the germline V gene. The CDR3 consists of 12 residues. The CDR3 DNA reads TGTGCCAGCAGCTTGTACCAAGAGACCCAGTGCTTC. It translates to CASSLYQETQCF.

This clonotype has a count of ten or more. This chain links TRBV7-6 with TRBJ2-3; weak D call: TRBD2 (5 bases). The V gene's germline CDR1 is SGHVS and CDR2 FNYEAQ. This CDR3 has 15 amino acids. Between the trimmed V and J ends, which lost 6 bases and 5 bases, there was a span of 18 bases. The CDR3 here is CASSPTRASGDTQYF. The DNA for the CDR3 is TGTGCCAGCAGTCCCACTAGGGCCTCAGGAGATACGCAGTATTTT. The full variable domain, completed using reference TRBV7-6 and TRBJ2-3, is GAGVSQSPRYKVTKRGQDVALRCDPISGHVSLYWYRQALGQGPEFLTYFNYEAQQDKSGLPNDRFSAERPEGSISTLTIQRTEQRDSAMYRCASSPTRASGDTQYFGPGTRLTVL.

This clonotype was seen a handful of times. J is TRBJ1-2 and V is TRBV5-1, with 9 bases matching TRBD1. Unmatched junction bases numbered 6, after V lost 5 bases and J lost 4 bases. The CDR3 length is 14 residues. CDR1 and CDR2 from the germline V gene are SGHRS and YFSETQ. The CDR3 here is CASRSTGGSYGYTF. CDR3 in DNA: TGCGCCAGCAGGTCGACAGGGGGAAGCTATGGCTACACCTTC.

Here the CDR3 reads CASSQDYLNEQFF. Written as DNA, the CDR3 is TGTGCCAGCAGCCAAGACTACCTTAATGAGCAGTTCTTC. The chain couples TRBV14 to TRBJ2-1; D gene ambiguous. Germline CDR1 SGHDN, CDR2 FVKESK. CDR3 length equals 13 residues. Trimming cost V 0 bases and J 7 bases, with 7 bases left between them. Based on the CDR3 plus reference TRBV14 and TRBJ2-1, the full variable domain is EAGVTQFPSHSVIEKGQTVTLRCDPISGHDNLYWYRRVMGKEIKFLLHFVKESKQDESGMPNNRFLAERTGGTYSTLKVQPAELEDSGVYFCASSQDYLNEQFFGPGTRLTVL.

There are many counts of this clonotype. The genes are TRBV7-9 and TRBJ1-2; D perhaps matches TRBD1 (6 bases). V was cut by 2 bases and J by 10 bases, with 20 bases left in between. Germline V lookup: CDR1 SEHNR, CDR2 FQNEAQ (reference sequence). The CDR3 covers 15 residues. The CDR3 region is CASSLFPDRSNYYTF. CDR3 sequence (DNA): TGTGCCAGCAGCTTATTTCCGGACAGATCTAACTACTACACCTTC.

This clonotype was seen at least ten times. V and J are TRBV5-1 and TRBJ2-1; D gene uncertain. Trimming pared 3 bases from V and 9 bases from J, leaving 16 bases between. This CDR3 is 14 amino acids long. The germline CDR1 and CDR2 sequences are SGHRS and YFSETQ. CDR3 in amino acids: CASSSMGFGVEQFF. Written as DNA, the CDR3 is TGCGCCAGCAGCTCGATGGGTTTCGGCGTTGAGCAGTTCTTC.

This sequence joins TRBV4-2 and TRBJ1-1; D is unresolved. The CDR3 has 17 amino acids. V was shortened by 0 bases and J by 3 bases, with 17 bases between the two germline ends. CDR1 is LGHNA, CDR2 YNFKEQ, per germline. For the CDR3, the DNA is TGTGCCAGCAGCCAAGATCGGAGGAGAGCGGTGGACACTGAAGCTTTCTTT. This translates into CASSQDRRRAVDTEAFF.

The CDR3 sequence: CASSKGQGYSNQPQHF. The CDR3, as DNA: TGTGCCAGCAGCAAAGGACAGGGATATAGCAATCAGCCCCAGCATTTT. This chain links TRBV6-1 with TRBJ1-5; 8 positions agree with TRBD1. Germline V gives CDR1 MNHNS, CDR2 SASEGT. The V and J ends lost 6 bases and 0 bases, in that order; junction bases with no gene match: 7. This CDR3 is 16 amino acids long.

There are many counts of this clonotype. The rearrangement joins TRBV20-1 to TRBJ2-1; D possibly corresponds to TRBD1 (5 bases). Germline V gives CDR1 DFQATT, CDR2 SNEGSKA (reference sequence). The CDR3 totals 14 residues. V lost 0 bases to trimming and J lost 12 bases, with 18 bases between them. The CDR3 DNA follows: TGCAGTGCTAGAGATCCGGGCCAGGGCCATAGGCAGTTCTTC. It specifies CSARDPGQGHRQFF.

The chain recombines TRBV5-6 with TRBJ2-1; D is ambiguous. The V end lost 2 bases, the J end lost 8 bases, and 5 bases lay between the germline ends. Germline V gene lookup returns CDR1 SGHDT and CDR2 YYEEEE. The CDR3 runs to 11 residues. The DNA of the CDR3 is TGTGCCAGCAGCTTCTCCCATGAGCAGTTCTTC. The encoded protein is CASSFSHEQFF.

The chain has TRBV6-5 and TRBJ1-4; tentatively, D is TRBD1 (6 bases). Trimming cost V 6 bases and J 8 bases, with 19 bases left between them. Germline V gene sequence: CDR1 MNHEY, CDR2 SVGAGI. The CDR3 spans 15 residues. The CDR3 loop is CASRGTGTGKEKLFF. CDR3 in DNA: TGTGCCAGCAGAGGTACAGGGACTGGGAAGGAAAAACTGTTTTTT.

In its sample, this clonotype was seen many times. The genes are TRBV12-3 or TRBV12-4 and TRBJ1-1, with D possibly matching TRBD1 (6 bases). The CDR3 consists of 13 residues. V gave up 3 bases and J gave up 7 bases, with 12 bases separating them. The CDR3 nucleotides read TGTGCCAGCAGTTTTGAACAGGGCGGTGAAGCTTTCTTT. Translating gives CASSFEQGGEAFF.

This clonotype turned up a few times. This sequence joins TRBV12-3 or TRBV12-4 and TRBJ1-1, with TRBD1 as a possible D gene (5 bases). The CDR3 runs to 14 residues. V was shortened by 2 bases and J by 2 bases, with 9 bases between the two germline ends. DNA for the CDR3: TGTGCCAGCAGTTTAAGACAGATAAACACTGAAGCTTTCTTT. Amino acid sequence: CASSLRQINTEAFF.

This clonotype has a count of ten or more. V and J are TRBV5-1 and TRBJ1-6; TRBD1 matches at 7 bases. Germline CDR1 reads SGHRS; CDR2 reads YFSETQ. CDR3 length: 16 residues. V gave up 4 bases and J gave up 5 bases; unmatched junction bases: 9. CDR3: CASSPGQLANNSPLHF. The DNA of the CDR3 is TGCGCCAGCAGCCCGGGACAGCTTGCCAATAATTCACCCCTCCACTTT. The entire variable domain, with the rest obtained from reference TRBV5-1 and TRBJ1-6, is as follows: KAGVTQTPRYLIKTRGQQVTLSCSPISGHRSVSWYQQTPGQGLQFLFEYFSETQRNKGNFPGRFSGRQFSNSRSEMNVSTLELGDSALYLCASSPGQLANNSPLHFGNGTRLTVT.

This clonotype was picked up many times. The chain's CDR3 is CASSLEVLRAGGELFF. In DNA form, the CDR3 reads TGTGCCAGCAGCTTAGAAGTTTTGAGGGCTGGCGGGGAGCTGTTTTTT. The chain couples TRBV7-8 to TRBJ2-2, with D maybe TRBD2 (5 bases). Germline V lookup: CDR1 SGHVS, CDR2 FQNEAQ. This CDR3 is built from 16 residues. Trimming pared 1 base from V and 7 bases from J, leaving 16 bases between.

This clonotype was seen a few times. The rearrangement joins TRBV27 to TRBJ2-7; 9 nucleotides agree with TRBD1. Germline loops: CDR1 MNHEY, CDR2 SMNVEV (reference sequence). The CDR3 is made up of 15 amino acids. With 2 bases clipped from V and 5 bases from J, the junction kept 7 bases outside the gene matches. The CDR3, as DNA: TGTGCCAGCAGTTTAAGGGGACAGGGATGGGACGAGCAGTACTTC. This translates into CASSLRGQGWDEQYF.

Here the CDR3 DNA reads TGTGCCAGCAGCAAAGGGACGGGGAGCAATCAGCCCCAGCATTTT. This encodes CASSKGTGSNQPQHF. The V and J genes are TRBV12-3 or TRBV12-4 and TRBJ1-5, with D maybe TRBD1 (5 bases). V was pared by 6 bases and J by 1 base, with 13 bases between. The CDR3 runs 15 residues.

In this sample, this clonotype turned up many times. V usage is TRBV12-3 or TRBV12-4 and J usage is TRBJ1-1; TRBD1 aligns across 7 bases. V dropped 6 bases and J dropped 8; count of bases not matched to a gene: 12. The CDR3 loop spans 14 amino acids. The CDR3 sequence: CASSHGTVRTEAFF. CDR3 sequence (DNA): TGTGCCAGCAGCCATGGGACAGTCCGAACCGAAGCTTTCTTT.

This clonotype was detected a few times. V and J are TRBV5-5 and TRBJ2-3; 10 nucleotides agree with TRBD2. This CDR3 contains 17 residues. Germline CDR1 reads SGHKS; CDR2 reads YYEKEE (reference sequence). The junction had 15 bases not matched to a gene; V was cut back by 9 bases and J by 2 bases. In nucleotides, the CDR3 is TGTGCCACCAAGCCTTTATTAGCGGGGGGCAACACAGATACGCAGTATTTT. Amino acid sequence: CATKPLLAGGNTDTQYF.

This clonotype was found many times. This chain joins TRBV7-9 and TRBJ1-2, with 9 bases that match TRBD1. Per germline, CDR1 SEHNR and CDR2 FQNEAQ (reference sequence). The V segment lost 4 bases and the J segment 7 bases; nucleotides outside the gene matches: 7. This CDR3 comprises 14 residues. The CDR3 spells CASSWGGQGPGYTF. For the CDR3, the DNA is TGTGCCAGCAGCTGGGGGGGACAGGGCCCTGGCTACACCTTC. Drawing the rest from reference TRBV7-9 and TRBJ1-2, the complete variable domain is DTGVSQNPRHKITKRGQNVTFRCDPISEHNRLYWYRQTLGQGPEFLTYFQNEAQLEKSRLLSDRFSAERPKGSFSTLEIQRTEQGDSAMYLCASSWGGQGPGYTFGSGTRLTVV.

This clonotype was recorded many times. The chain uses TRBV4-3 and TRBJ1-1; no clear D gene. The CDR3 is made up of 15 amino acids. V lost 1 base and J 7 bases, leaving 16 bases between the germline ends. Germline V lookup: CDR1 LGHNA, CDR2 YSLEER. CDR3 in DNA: TGCGCCAGCAGCCAAGTGGTGACGGGAGCATTTGAAGCTTTCTTT. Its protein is CASSQVVTGAFEAFF.

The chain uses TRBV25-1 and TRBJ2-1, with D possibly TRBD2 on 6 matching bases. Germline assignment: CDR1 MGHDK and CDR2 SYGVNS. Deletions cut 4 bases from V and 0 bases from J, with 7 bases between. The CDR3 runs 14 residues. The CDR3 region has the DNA TGTGCCAGCAGTGGGGACTTCTCCTACAATGAGCAGTTCTTC. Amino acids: CASSGDFSYNEQFF.

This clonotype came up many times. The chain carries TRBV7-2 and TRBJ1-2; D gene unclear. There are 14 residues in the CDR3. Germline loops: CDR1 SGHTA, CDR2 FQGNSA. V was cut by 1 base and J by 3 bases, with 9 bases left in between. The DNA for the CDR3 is TGTGCCAGCAGCTTAGATCGTGATGACTATGGCTACACCTTC. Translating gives CASSLDRDDYGYTF.

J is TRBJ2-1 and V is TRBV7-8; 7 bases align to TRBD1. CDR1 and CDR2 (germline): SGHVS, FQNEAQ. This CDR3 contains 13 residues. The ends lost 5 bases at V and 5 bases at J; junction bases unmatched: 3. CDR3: CASSRQGDNEQFF. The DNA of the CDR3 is TGTGCCAGCAGCCGACAGGGCGACAATGAGCAGTTCTTC.

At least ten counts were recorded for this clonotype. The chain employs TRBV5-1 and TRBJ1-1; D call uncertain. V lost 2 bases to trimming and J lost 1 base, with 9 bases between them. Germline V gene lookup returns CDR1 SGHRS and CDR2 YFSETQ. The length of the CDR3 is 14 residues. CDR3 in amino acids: CASSLTTPNTEAFF. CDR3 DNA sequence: TGCGCCAGCAGCTTAACCACCCCGAACACTGAAGCTTTCTTT.

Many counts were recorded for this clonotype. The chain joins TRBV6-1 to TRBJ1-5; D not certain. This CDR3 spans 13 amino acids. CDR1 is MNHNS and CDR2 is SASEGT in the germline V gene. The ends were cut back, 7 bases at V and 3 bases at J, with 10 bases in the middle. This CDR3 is CASKDSPNQPQHF. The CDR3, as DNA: TGTGCCAGCAAGGACTCGCCCAATCAGCCCCAGCATTTT.